This T cell receptor beta chain was captured in a study of blood T cells in healthy people across ages. Study-level findings and limits: Higher diversity, along with more naive CD4+ cells, distinguished long-lived donors from aged donors.

Researchers collected about 10 milliliters of peripheral blood from every single donor. Total RNA was isolated from each sample in quantities of at least 5.5 micrograms. This clonotype was observed a handful of times. Its antigen is as yet unknown. A second PCR, run for roughly 7 to 11 cycles, used a sample-barcoded 5' primer plus a J-beta primer mix. Samples each returned at least 2.5 million CDR3-containing paired-end reads. Each CDR3 protein gets one entry after TCRdb re-called the 5' RACE reads with MiXCR. The profile shows approximately 2,000,000 distinct CDR3 sequences, 35% to 50% of them singletons. From germline, CDR1 is LGHNA and CDR2 YSLEER. The ends were cut back, 1 base at V and 5 bases at J, with 8 bases in the middle. CDR3 length equals 13 residues.

Sequenced: blood. This TCR was recovered from a human donor in good health. The rearrangement joins TRBV4-3 to TRBJ2-5; D is ambiguous. The CDR3 sequence: CASSQAHGETQYF. Written as DNA, the CDR3 is TGCGCCAGCAGCCAAGCCCACGGGGAGACCCAGTACTTC.